The 13 T cell receptor beta chains below come from one sample, sequenced in a study of blood T cell repertoires in COVID-19. Here immunoSEQ multiplex PCR was the method, and the copy in TCRdb shows in-frame clones only, minus some. The sample includes 30,000 to 40,000 clones, more than 75% of them seen just once. Material for sequencing was peripheral blood. These TCRs come from a man of 80 years or more with active or convalescent COVID-19.

This clone was seen only a few times. The chain combines TRBV24-1 with TRBJ2-3; TRBD2 aligns across 10 bases. V shed 3 bases, J shed 4 bases, and the junction held 21 bases outside the gene matches. The CDR3 is 21 residues long. Germline values: CDR1 KGHDR, CDR2 SFDVKD. CDR3 DNA sequence: TGTGCCACCAGTGATGCCTCGGGACTAGCGAACATTAAGGGGCCCCCAGATACGCAGTATTTT. This sequence encodes CATSDASGLANIKGPPDTQYF.

The genes are TRBV11-3 and TRBJ2-5; 11 bases are a match to TRBD2. The CDR3 consists of 17 residues. J lost 5 bases, V lost 5 bases, and 13 bases had no gene match. The V gene's germline CDR1 is SGHNT and CDR2 YENEEA. The CDR3 bases are TGTGCCAGCAGCCCGAACTCGCTAGCGGGAGGTAGGGAGACCCAGTACTTC. Protein: CASSPNSLAGGRETQYF.

The chain combines TRBV27 with TRBJ1-2; D may be TRBD1 (6 bases). Germline V gene lookup returns CDR1 MNHEY and CDR2 SMNVEV (reference sequence). CDR3 length: 13 amino acids. V was clipped by 3 bases and J by 3 bases, with 8 bases between them. CDR3 in DNA: TGTGCCAGCAGTTTTAACAGGGACTATGGCTACACCTTC. This sequence encodes CASSFNRDYGYTF.

The chain joins TRBV6-5 to TRBJ2-3, with TRBD2 identical over 8 bases. The CDR3 is 14 amino acids. The J segment lost 5 bases and the V segment lost 2 bases, leaving 3 bases of the junction unmatched. Germline-derived CDR1 and CDR2 are MNHEY and SVGAGI. The CDR3 protein is CASSYTGLGDTQYF. CDR3 nucleotide sequence: TGTGCCAGCAGTTACACGGGACTAGGAGATACGCAGTATTTT.

This clone was seen once. This CDR3 reads CASSLLVPNYEQYF. In nucleotides, the CDR3 is TGTGCCAGCAGCTTACTAGTCCCAAACTACGAGCAGTACTTC. The chain is built from TRBV11-1 and TRBJ2-7, with unresolved D. The V gene's germline CDR1 is SGHAT and CDR2 FQDESV (reference sequence). This CDR3 has 14 residues. V was cut by 2 bases and J by 3 bases, with 11 bases left in between.

This clone was picked up one time. The chain employs TRBV5-6 and TRBJ1-6; 7 bases are shared with TRBD1. The CDR3 has 14 amino acids. CDR1 is SGHDT, CDR2 YYEEEE, per germline. V trimming: 2 bases; J trimming: 6 bases; junction bases outside the gene matches: 2. The CDR3 DNA sequence: TGTGCCAGCAGCTTTAGACAGGGTAATTCACCCCTCCACTTT. Amino acid sequence: CASSFRQGNSPLHF.

CDR3 loop: CASSFDRLNTEAFF. CDR3 bases: TGTGCCAGCAGCTTTGACAGGCTGAACACTGAAGCTTTCTTT. V usage is TRBV11-2 and J usage is TRBJ1-1; maybe TRBD1 (6 bases). V was trimmed by 3 bases and J by 0 bases, leaving 8 bases between them. The CDR3 sequence is 14 residues long. Germline-derived CDR1 and CDR2 are SGHAT and FQNNGV.

This clone was seen only once. The V gene is TRBV12-3 or TRBV12-4, the J gene TRBJ2-2; D is ambiguous. CDR3 length equals 12 residues. The ends were cut back, 6 bases at V and 5 bases at J, with 7 bases in the middle. Here the CDR3 reads CASSVRTGELFF. CDR3 DNA: TGTGCCAGCAGCGTCAGGACCGGGGAGCTGTTTTTT.

This chain joins TRBV6-2 or TRBV6-3 and TRBJ1-5; D is possibly TRBD1 (6 bases). The V end lost 5 bases, the J end lost 5 bases, and 19 bases lay between the germline ends. This CDR3 spans 16 amino acids. The germline V gene has CDR1 MNHEY and CDR2 SVGEGT. Here the CDR3 DNA reads TGTGCCAGCAGTAAAACAAACCCAGGGGCGGATCAGCCCCAGCATTTT. It is translated as CASSKTNPGADQPQHF.

The V call is TRBV4-2, the J call TRBJ2-1, with 7 positions matching TRBD2. Germline V CDR1 and CDR2: LGHNA, YNFKEQ. The CDR3 has 14 residues. The V and J ends lost 5 bases and 5 bases, in that order; junction bases with no gene match: 6. CDR3 sequence reads: CASSAGRDDNEQFF. DNA for the CDR3: TGTGCCAGCAGCGCGGGGAGGGATGACAATGAGCAGTTCTTC.

This chain links TRBV7-9 with TRBJ2-5; TRBD1 matches 9 bases. The germline V gene encodes CDR1 SEHNR and CDR2 FQNEAQ (reference sequence). V lost 5 bases, J lost 5 bases, and 9 bases stayed unmatched. The CDR3 is 15 amino acids. DNA for the CDR3: TGTGCCAGCAGCGCCTCCGGGACAGGGTACGAGACCCAGTACTTC. This codes for CASSASGTGYETQYF. Full variable domain (rest looked up from reference TRBV7-9 and TRBJ2-5): DTGVSQNPRHKITKRGQNVTFRCDPISEHNRLYWYRQTLGQGPEFLTYFQNEAQLEKSRLLSDRFSAERPKGSFSTLEIQRTEQGDSAMYLCASSASGTGYETQYFGPGTRLLVL.

V usage is TRBV27 and J usage is TRBJ1-1; D is uncertain. Trimming took 5 bases from V and 4 from J, leaving 14 bases between them. The germline V gene encodes CDR1 MNHEY and CDR2 SMNVEV (reference sequence). The CDR3 length is 14 residues. The CDR3 sequence: CASSPGGGSTEAFF. In DNA, the CDR3 is TGTGCCAGCAGTCCAGGAGGAGGGAGCACTGAAGCTTTCTTT.

The V gene is TRBV19, the J gene TRBJ2-7, with D perhaps TRBD2 (5 bases). CDR1 is LNHDA and CDR2 is SQIVND in the germline V gene (reference sequence). Trimming removed 3 bases at V and 7 bases at J, with 13 bases between. The CDR3 loop spans 13 amino acids. This CDR3 is CASSMRVRREQYF. The CDR3, as DNA: TGTGCCAGTAGTATGCGGGTCCGCCGGGAGCAGTACTTC.